These 20 T cell receptor beta chains were all obtained from the same sample, sequenced in a study of glioma-infiltrating T cells. Using RNA template, CDR3s of TCR alpha and beta were amplified with iRepertoire arm-PCR. TCRdb independently ran MiXCR on the multiplex PCR reads; one entry per CDR3 protein. The data show 90,000 to 100,000 distinct CDR3 sequences, approximately 39% seen once. Material: glioma tissue, nonneoplastic brain tissue, or PBMCs (not recorded which). The receptors stem from a human donor with low-grade glioma or glioblastoma, undergoing nonglioma brain surgery, or in good health (not recorded which).

This clonotype was observed many times. The chain is built from TRBV29-1 and TRBJ1-6, with no clear D. The V and J ends lost 8 bases and 7 bases respectively, with 9 bases between them. Germline CDR1 SQVTM, CDR2 ANQGSEA. The CDR3 has 11 residues. The CDR3 DNA reads as TGCAGCCCCAAACGAAATTCACCCCTCCACTTT. Protein product: CSPKRNSPLHF.

Ten or more counts support this clonotype. The chain is built from TRBV20-1 and TRBJ2-1; 7 bases are shared with TRBD1. Germline V gene sequence: CDR1 DFQATT, CDR2 SNEGSKA (reference sequence). This CDR3 is 14 amino acids long. V shed 3 bases, J shed 3 bases, and the junction held 5 bases outside the gene matches. The CDR3 sequence is CSARTGPLYNEQFF. CDR3 in DNA: TGCAGTGCTAGGACAGGGCCCCTCTACAATGAGCAGTTCTTC.

This clonotype was seen many times. The genes are TRBV14 and TRBJ1-6; D uncertain. The CDR3 is 15 amino acids. Deletions cut 0 bases from V and 9 bases from J, with 12 bases between. Germline lookup yields CDR1 SGHDN and CDR2 FVKESK. CDR3 sequence reads: CASSQDSMRRSPLHF. The CDR3 bases are TGTGCCAGCAGCCAAGATTCTATGCGGCGTTCACCCCTCCACTTT.

This clonotype was found many times. The J gene is TRBJ2-3, the V gene TRBV29-1; either TRBD1 or TRBD2 may supply D (5 bases each). CDR3 size: 13 residues. Looked up from germline, CDR1 is SQVTM and CDR2 is ANQGSEA. The V and J ends lost 5 bases and 2 bases respectively, with 11 bases between them. The CDR3 DNA is TGCAGCGTTCATCTGGGGGTCACAGATACGCAGTATTTT. Its translation: CSVHLGVTDTQYF.

Comments on this clonotype: This sequence may be a read error, since a much larger clone differs from it by one base. The V gene is TRBV2, the J gene TRBJ2-1; 8 bases are a match to TRBD2. The CDR3 is 15 residues long. Trimming cost V 6 bases and J 8 bases; bases outside gene matches: 12. CDR1 SNHLY and CDR2 FYNNEI come from the germline V gene. The CDR3 here is CASRPTSVGGDEQFF. CDR3 sequence (DNA): TGTGCCAGCAGACCGACTAGCGTGGGGGGCGATGAGCAGTTCTTC.

The table lists this clonotype with many counts. The chain uses TRBV20-1 and TRBJ2-5; the D gene is possibly TRBD2 (6 bases). In germline, CDR1 is DFQATT, CDR2 SNEGSKA (reference sequence). Trimming shortened V by 6 bases and J by 4 bases, and 24 bases separated the two germline ends. The CDR3 loop spans 16 amino acids. The CDR3: CSARQIAGGKVETQYF. Here the CDR3 DNA reads TGCAGTGCCCGACAAATTGCGGGCGGGAAGGTAGAGACCCAGTACTTC.

This clonotype showed up many times. This chain links TRBV12-3 or TRBV12-4 with TRBJ2-3; 10 bases are shared with TRBD2. After removal of 1 base from V and 6 bases from J, the junction contained 4 bases not matched to a gene. CDR3 size: 15 residues. DNA of the CDR3: TGTGCCAGCAGTTTAGGCCTAGCGGGAGTGGATACGCAGTATTTT. This translates into CASSLGLAGVDTQYF.

Concerning this clonotype: Sequence at one end of the junction differs from germline and may be a read error. CDR3: CASSQGPGYNPPLHF. The DNA for the CDR3 is TGTGCCAGCAGCCAAGGCCCAGGCTATAATCCACCCCTCCACTTT. The chain employs TRBV4-1 and TRBJ1-6; no reliable D call. The CDR3 totals 15 residues. Germline assignment: CDR1 MGHRA and CDR2 YSYEKL.

This clonotype was seen ten or more times. CDR3: CASRGPGGPEAFF. CDR3 nucleotides: TGTGCCAGTAGGGGACCGGGGGGCCCTGAAGCTTTCTTT. The rearrangement links TRBV19 to TRBJ1-1, with a weak D call TRBD1 (6 bases). Trimming removed 6 bases from V and 6 bases from J, with 14 bases in between. Germline loops: CDR1 LNHDA, CDR2 SQIVND (reference sequence). The CDR3 totals 13 residues. Full variable domain (outside the CDR3, taken from reference TRBV19 and TRBJ1-1): DGGITQSPKYLFRKEGQNVTLSCEQNLNHDAMYWYRQDPGQGLRLIYYSQIVNDFQKGDIAEGYSVSREKKESFPLTVTSAQKNPTAFYLCASRGPGGPEAFFGQGTRLTVV.

This chain links TRBV28 with TRBJ2-7; a weak D match, TRBD1 (7 bases). CDR1 MDHEN and CDR2 SYDVKM come from the germline V gene. The CDR3 extends over 13 amino acids. Trimming stripped 6 bases from V and 2 bases from J, with 11 bases between. This chain's CDR3 is CASRGGGTYEQYF. The DNA of the CDR3 is TGTGCCAGCAGAGGAGGGGGCACCTACGAGCAGTACTTC.

Points on this clonotype: An end of the junction does not agree with germline; a read error may underlie this. The chain is built from TRBV7-2 and TRBJ2-7; no clear D gene. The germline CDR1 and CDR2 sequences are SGHTA and FQGNSA. This CDR3 region has 13 residues. CDR3 region: CASSLVWVGEQYF. CDR3 coding DNA: TGCGCCAGCAGCTTAGTGTGGGTGGGCGAGCAGTACTTC.

This clonotype has at least ten counts. This chain links TRBV19 with TRBJ1-5; a possible D gene is TRBD1 (5 bases). Trimming removed 3 bases at V and 0 bases at J, with 9 bases between. CDR1 and CDR2 from the germline V gene are LNHDA and SQIVND (reference sequence). This CDR3 is built from 15 residues. The CDR3 nucleotides read TGTGCCAGTAGTATCGACAGTAATAGCAATCAGCCCCAGCATTTT. It translates to CASSIDSNSNQPQHF.

This clonotype was found many times. J is TRBJ1-4 and V is TRBV6-5; D is undetermined. The CDR3 contains 14 residues. The V end was cut by 2 bases, the J end by 3 bases, with 7 bases between. Per the germline V gene, CDR1 is MNHEY and CDR2 is SVGAGI. CDR3 sequence (DNA): TGTGCCAGCAGTTACCCCCAGGCTAATGAAAAACTGTTTTTT. This codes for CASSYPQANEKLFF.

The sample holds many counts of this clonotype. This chain links TRBV3-1 with TRBJ1-3, with D unresolved. Germline V CDR1 and CDR2: LGHDT, YNNKEL (reference sequence). The V and J ends lost 4 bases and 4 bases respectively, with 14 bases between them. The CDR3 has 15 amino acids. CDR3 protein: CASSRYMMEGNTIYF. In DNA form, the CDR3 reads TGTGCCAGCAGCCGATACATGATGGAGGGAAACACCATATATTTT.

Note on this clonotype: One end of the junction is discordant with germline, which a read error may explain. The rearrangement links TRBV6-1 to TRBJ2-3; the match to TRBD2 covers 16 bases. The CDR3 is made up of 14 amino acids. The germline V gene has CDR1 MNHNS and CDR2 SASEGT. The CDR3 region is CASSLTGTSGGDRF. DNA for the CDR3: TGTGCCAGCAGCCTAACCGGGACTAGCGGGGGGGATCGGTTT.

This CDR3 is CASSGEGVTGEQFF. In nucleotides, the CDR3 is TGTGCCAGCAGTGGGGAGGGGGTCACCGGGGAGCAGTTCTTC. The chain is built from TRBV6-1 and TRBJ2-1, with TRBD2 as a possible D gene (7 bases). Trimming took 4 bases from V and 10 from J, leaving 17 bases between them. CDR1 is MNHNS and CDR2 is SASEGT in the germline V gene. CDR3 size: 14 residues.

This clonotype was seen at least ten times. J is TRBJ1-1 and V is TRBV6-1, with 11 bases fitting TRBD1. The CDR3 is 14 amino acids. The J segment lost 7 bases and the V segment lost 7 bases, leaving 8 bases of the junction unmatched. Germline V gene lookup returns CDR1 MNHNS and CDR2 SASEGT. The CDR3 DNA sequence: TGTGCCAGCACGGGACAGGGGGGTCCAGGTGAAGCTTTCTTT. This translates into CASTGQGGPGEAFF.

Concerning this clonotype itself: A junction end diverges from the germline sequence, so it may reflect a read error. The chain employs TRBV29-1 and TRBJ1-6; no clear D. The CDR3 contains 13 residues. Per the germline V gene, CDR1 is SQVTM and CDR2 is ANQGSEA. In DNA form, the CDR3 reads TGCAGCGTGCGCATGGACTATAACTCACCCCTCCACTTT. Amino acids: CSVRMDYNSPLHF.

The V and J genes are TRBV2 and TRBJ2-7; tentative D call: TRBD2 (6 bases). Trimming removed 1 base at V and 3 bases at J, with 10 bases between. CDR3 length equals 14 residues. CDR1 is SNHLY and CDR2 is FYNNEI in the germline V gene. DNA of the CDR3: TGTGCCAGCAGTGAAGGCGGGGTCCTCTACGAGCAGTACTTC. It codes for CASSEGGVLYEQYF.

Of note for this clonotype: This likely comes from a read error, as the CDR3 has no conserved phenylalanine or tryptophan at its end. This sequence joins TRBV6-6 and TRBJ2-7; TRBD1 aligns across 12 bases. After removal of 6 bases from V and 5 bases from J, the junction contained 11 bases not matched to a gene. The V gene's germline CDR1 is MNHNY and CDR2 SVGAGI (reference sequence). The CDR3 runs to 16 residues. In DNA form, the CDR3 reads TGTGCCAGCAGCCAACTGCCGGGACAGGGGGCACACGAGCAGTACCTC. This encodes CASSQLPGQGAHEQYL.